This T cell receptor (beta chain) was recovered during a study of blood T cell repertoires in COVID-19. The participants were between about 18 and 90 years old and came from fewer than 25 US areas. Germline V gene lookup returns CDR1 SEHNR and CDR2 FQNEAQ (reference sequence). Trimming stripped 3 bases from V and 0 bases from J, with 8 bases between. The CDR3 loop spans 15 amino acids. Method: immunoSEQ multiplex PCR; TCRdb's copy keeps in-frame clones and lacks some. The table has about 320,000 clones, 85% seen once. Material for sequencing was PBMCs or T cells enriched from blood (not recorded which). The source is a woman in her twenties or thirties who had been exposed to COVID-19. The chain combines TRBV7-9 with TRBJ1-4, with D maybe TRBD1 (5 bases). CDR3: CASSLTDSTNEKLFF. The CDR3 coding sequence is TGTGCCAGCAGCTTGACAGATTCAACTAATGAAAAACTGTTTTTT.